This T cell receptor (beta chain) stems from a study of T cell clonality in common variable immunodeficiency. Findings of the study overall: In common variable immunodeficiency, TCR beta chains reportedly carried fewer deletions and N-nucleotide insertions.

Blood samples were heparinized, about 4.5 to 8.5 ml per donor. Germline V gives CDR1 SGHTA, CDR2 FQGNSA. V shed 3 bases and J shed 0 bases, with 8 bases lying between them. The CDR3 has 15 amino acids. This clone occurred many times. Its antigen is as yet unknown. With the read ending 3 residues before the CDR3 end, the germline J gene is used to fill in that end. The assay was immunoSEQ multiplex PCR, and TCRdb's table has in-frame clones only and misses some. This sample carries fewer than 35,000 clones, none of them present only once. Sequencing input: peripheral blood mononuclear cells. The chain links TRBV7-2 to TRBJ2-2, with D unresolved. The TCR originated in a human donor with common variable immunodeficiency. The CDR3 DNA, read in part, is TGTGCCAGCAGCTTTGACTCAACGAACACCGGGGAG. Translation: CASSFDSTNTGE. The whole CDR3 region reads CASSFDSTNTGELFF.